This TCR beta chain was identified during a study of early T cells in non-severe SARS-CoV-2 infection. Study-level background: Bulk RNA from unsorted whole blood was sequenced; chains were unpaired. Regarding the study as a whole: Lookups in VDJdb leaned toward anti-spike CD8 responses and missed private and CD4 specificities.

TCRdb ran MiXCR on the 5' RACE reads and lists one entry per CDR3 protein. The table has tens of thousands of distinct CDR3 sequences, less than 20% seen once. Between the trimmed V and J ends, which lost 6 bases and 4 bases, there was a span of 7 bases. Germline V lookup: CDR1 DFQATT, CDR2 SNEGSKA (reference sequence). The CDR3 runs 11 residues. This clonotype has more than one count but fewer than ten. Its antigen is undetermined. The chain combines TRBV20-1 with TRBJ2-1, with D possibly being TRBD1 or TRBD2 (5 bases each). The TCR originated in an adult who was a healthcare worker with PCR-confirmed SARS-CoV-2 infection or an uninfected control (not recorded which). The sample here was whole blood, taken at baseline. The CDR3 DNA reads as TGCAGTGCGAGGGGTTACAATGAGCAGTTCTTC. It translates to CSARGYNEQFF.